This entry is about one T cell receptor beta chain. Its binding antigen is unknown. Per-base qualities were not stored, and no clone one base away is much larger. This entry belongs to a study of regulatory T cells in long-lasting Graves disease (dated by TCRdb to the early 2020s). For the wider study: Patients with newly diagnosed Graves' disease had been on antithyroid drugs for under 3 months. This study used TCR sequencing and RNA sequencing of peripheral blood to compare persistent Graves' disease patients against newly diagnosed Graves' disease patients. The study took place in China and was registered as a clinical trial. A total of approximately 35 samples underwent TCR sequencing: 13 from persistent and some 20 from newly diagnosed Graves' disease patients.

Trimming removed 6 bases from V and 4 bases from J, leaving 12 bases between the germline ends. The CDR3, from cysteine to phenylalanine, totals 13 residues. Only the CDR3 portion is preserved as DNA: 39 bases, with reading frame beginning at the first base. The germline V gene (reference sequence) yields LNHDA for CDR1 and SQIVND for CDR2. Broader findings and caveats from the paper: The study examined only peripheral blood because the primary lesion, thyroid tissue, could not be accessed. More public clonotypes were shared among persistent patients (roughly 3,000) than among newly diagnosed patients (966). Persistent disease showed preferential use of TRBV28, TRBJ1-2 and TRBJ2-5, whereas newly diagnosed disease favored TRBV20-1 and TRBJ2-1. Sequencing and analysis were limited to the TCR beta chain. The authors noted that the small sample size was a limitation that may lower accuracy. Lower TCR Shannon entropy and fewer highly expanded clones were observed in persistent Graves' disease patients than in newly diagnosed patients, which suggested clonal expansion.

In light of the paper, this sample's time point label describes: newly diagnosed GD, antithyroid drugs for less than 3 months. For both TCR sequencing and RNA sequencing, RNA was extracted from PBMCs using TRIzol. The diagnosis of Graves' disease followed American Thyroid Association guidelines. Patients were recruited from an endocrinology department in Xi'an, China. From each patient, about 9 milliliters of peripheral blood was collected into an EDTA anticoagulant tube. PBMCs were isolated by Ficoll Paque Plus density gradient separation without further T cell sorting. RNA quality was checked with an Agilent 2100 Bioanalyzer and agarose gel, and concentration with a NanoDrop 2000. The method behind the library was multiplex PCR. The sample was run on an Illumina HiSeq 4000. CDR3 regions were amplified by Arm-PCR with iRepertoire HTBI primers to construct TCR beta libraries. PCR products were gel purified before sequencing. Processing in the source paper ran as follows. Gene usage analysis of CDR3 amino acid clonotypes relied on the approximately 62 TRBV and 14 TRBJ segments identified across samples. COPE and FqMerger were used to merge the filtered high-quality paired reads into contigs. BLAST was used to align contigs to IMGT TRBV, TRBD and TRBJ reference genes, and CDR3 was defined according to IMGT. Any clonotype with a frequency above 0.1% was classified as a highly expanded clone. Repertoire diversity was measured by Shannon entropy, and V-J evenness by the Gini coefficient. A clonotype was considered public if more than one individual shared it. TCRdb redid the processing of the public reads, applying fastp at Q25 and MiXCR, and retained in-frame beta chains. Rows with one shared CDR3 protein collapse into an entry with the most common genes and DNA. The V and J calls were not made by the authors but by TCRdb's processing. Recorded for this sample are 580,000 or so distinct CDR3 sequences; 15% to 20% of them occurred a single time. Around 11% of the sample belongs to the ten largest clones.

This sample was shared with a second study, whose subject was T cells in Graves' hyperthyroidism and ophthalmopathy. As the second publication notes: Stable Graves' hyperthyroidism was defined as no progression to ophthalmopathy during 18 months of follow-up. The hyperthyroidism patients were between 18 and 65 years old and newly diagnosed, with a disease duration of less than 2 months. Patients with uncontrolled infections, other autoimmune diseases, pregnancy or lactation were excluded. Clinical symptoms, serum thyroxine and TRAb, thyroid ultrasound, and orbital computed tomography formed the basis for the diagnoses. For the first round of RT-PCR on the TCR CDR3, the HTBI primer set was used together with the Qiagen OneStep RT-PCR kit. Most expanded thyroid clonotypes (frequency above 0.001) were also detected in blood, a finding suggesting that blood repertoires may reflect thyroid immune responses. A model built on a 13 V-J signature distinguished ophthalmopathy from stable hyperthyroidism, reaching roughly 88% sensitivity and about 81% specificity in cross-validation and 80%/75% in testing. In validation, the model predicted progression to ophthalmopathy a median of about 6 months before onset, with over 60% sensitivity and 72.22% specificity. A discovery cohort of about a hundred patients, about 44 with Graves' ophthalmopathy and more than 55 with stable Graves' hyperthyroidism, was used to find distinguishing TCR V-J signatures. Prospective prediction of ophthalmopathy was tested in an independent validation cohort of 18 hyperthyroidism patients and roughly 16 patients who later progressed to ophthalmopathy. For training and testing, the 100 patients in the discovery cohort were randomly divided in a 7:3 ratio. The study also compared thyroid tissue and blood T-cell repertoires from more than five Graves' hyperthyroidism patients. After blood sampling, hyperthyroidism patients were treated with methimazole at a starting dose of 30 mg daily, and ophthalmopathy patients were treated with high-dose intravenous methylprednisolone. A second multiplex PCR round built the libraries, followed by size selection and purification. Libraries were sequenced paired-end with 100 bp reads on an Illumina HiSeq2000. SOAPnuke was used to process the raw data, removing reads that contained adapters or uncalled bases, had a mean Phred below 15, or lacked an exact match to the constant primer or identifier. COPE v1.2.5 was used to merge the high-quality paired reads, and each unique nucleotide sequence was defined as a clonotype. Clonotypes were aligned to IMGT TRBV, TRBD and TRBJ reference segments using MiTCR v1.1. The analysis included only V-J combinations with a frequency above 0.0001, which together covered approximately 99% of the repertoires. The TCS score was defined as F50 (clonal expansion) divided by E x V (chaos), with BLOSUM62-based TCRdist calculated between CDR3 peptides within each V-J. Welch's t-statistics and random forest reduced roughly 530 V-J features to about 13, which were used in a naive Bayes classifier (R e1071). No statistical method was used to fix the sample size in advance, and group allocation was not hidden from the investigators. The paper reports TCR Vbeta CDR3 sequencing of more than 120 peripheral blood samples: around 41 ophthalmopathy, fewer than 80 hyperthyroidism and around 17 progressor patients.

The chain was built from TRBV19 and TRBJ2-5; the D gene is perhaps TRBD1 or TRBD2, as each covers 5 bases. The source was peripheral blood mononuclear cells (PBMCs), collected at new diagnosis, from a patient treated with antithyroid drugs. This sequence originates from a man between 18 and 35 years old with Graves disease. Donor details come from another sample of the same person, matched by shared clones. The nucleotides read TGTGCCAGTAGCGAGGGGTTCGGAGAGACCCAGTACTTC. It translates as CASSEGFGETQYF.